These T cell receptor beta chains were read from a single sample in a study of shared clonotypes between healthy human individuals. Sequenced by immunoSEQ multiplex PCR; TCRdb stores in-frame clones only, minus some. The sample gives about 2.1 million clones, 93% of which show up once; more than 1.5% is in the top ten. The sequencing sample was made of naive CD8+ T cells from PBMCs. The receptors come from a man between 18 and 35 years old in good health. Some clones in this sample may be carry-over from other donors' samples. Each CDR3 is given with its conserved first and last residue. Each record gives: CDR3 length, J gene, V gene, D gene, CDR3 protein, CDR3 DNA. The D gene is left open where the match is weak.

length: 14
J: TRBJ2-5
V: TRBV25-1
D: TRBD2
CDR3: CASSTGGGGETQYF
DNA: TGTGCCAGCAGTACTGGGGGGGGAGGGGAGACCCAGTACTTC

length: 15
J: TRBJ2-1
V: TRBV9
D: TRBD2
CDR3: CASSVEKREGDEQFF
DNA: TGTGCCAGCAGCGTAGAGAAGCGGGAGGGTGATGAGCAGTTCTTC

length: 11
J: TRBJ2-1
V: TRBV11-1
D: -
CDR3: CATSSYNEQFF
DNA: TGTGCCACCTCGTCCTACAATGAGCAGTTCTTC

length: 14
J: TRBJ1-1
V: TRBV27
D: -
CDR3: CASSLLPLMGEAFF
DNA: TGTGCCAGCAGTTTACTCCCTTTGATGGGTGAAGCTTTCTTT

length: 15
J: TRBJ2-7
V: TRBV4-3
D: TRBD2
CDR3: CASSLGTSGAYEQYF
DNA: TGCGCCAGCAGCCTGGGGACTAGCGGTGCCTACGAGCAGTACTTC

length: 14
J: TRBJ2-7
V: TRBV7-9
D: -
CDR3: CASSLAGSPAEQYF
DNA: TGTGCCAGCAGCTTAGCGGGGTCACCGGCCGAGCAGTACTTC

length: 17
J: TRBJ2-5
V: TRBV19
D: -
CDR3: CASAAYPSLALQETQYF
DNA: TGTGCCAGTGCTGCGTATCCCTCCCTAGCGCTTCAAGAGACCCAGTACTTC

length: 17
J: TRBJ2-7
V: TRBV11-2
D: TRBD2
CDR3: CASSGPQRREDVYEQYF
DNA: TGTGCCAGCAGCGGACCCCAGAGGCGGGAGGACGTTTACGAGCAGTACTTC

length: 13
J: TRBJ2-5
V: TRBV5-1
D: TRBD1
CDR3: CASSRTGKETQYF
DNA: TGCGCCAGCAGCAGGACAGGGAAGGAGACCCAGTACTTC

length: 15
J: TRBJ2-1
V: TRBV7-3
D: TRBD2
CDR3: CASSLGTRGYNEQFF
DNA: TGTGCCAGCAGCTTGGGGACTAGGGGATACAATGAGCAGTTCTTC

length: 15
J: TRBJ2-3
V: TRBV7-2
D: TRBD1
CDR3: CASSQNRGPTDTQYF
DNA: TGTGCCAGCAGCCAAAACAGGGGACCCACAGATACGCAGTATTTT

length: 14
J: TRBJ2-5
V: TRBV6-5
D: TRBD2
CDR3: CASSPAGGGETQYF
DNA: TGTGCCAGCAGCCCAGCGGGAGGGGGAGAGACCCAGTACTTC

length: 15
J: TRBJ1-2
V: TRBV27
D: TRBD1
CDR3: CASSPRTGGDYGYTF
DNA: TGTGCCAGCAGTCCTCGGACAGGTGGGGACTATGGCTACACCTTC

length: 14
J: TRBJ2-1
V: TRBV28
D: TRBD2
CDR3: CASSLSGRGNEQFF
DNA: TGTGCCAGCAGTTTGAGCGGGAGGGGAAATGAGCAGTTCTTC

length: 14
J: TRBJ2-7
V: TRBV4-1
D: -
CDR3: CASSPPTLAYEQYF
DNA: TGCGCCAGCAGCCCGCCGACACTTGCCTACGAGCAGTACTTC

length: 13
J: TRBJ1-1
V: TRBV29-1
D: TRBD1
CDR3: CSVPGQGNTEAFF
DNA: TGCAGCGTCCCGGGACAGGGTAACACTGAAGCTTTCTTT

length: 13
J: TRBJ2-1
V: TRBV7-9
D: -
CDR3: CASSLTEGIEQFF
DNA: TGTGCCAGCAGCCTAACCGAAGGGATTGAGCAGTTCTTC

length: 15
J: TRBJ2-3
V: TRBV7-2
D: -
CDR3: CASSLVASTTNKNYF
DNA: TGTGCCAGCAGCTTAGTGGCCTCAACGACCAATAAGAATTATTTT

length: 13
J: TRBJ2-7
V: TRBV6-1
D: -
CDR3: CASLDPWGKEQYF
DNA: TGTGCCAGCCTGGACCCTTGGGGTAAGGAGCAGTACTTC

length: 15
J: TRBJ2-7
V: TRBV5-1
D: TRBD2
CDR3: CASSFWTSGFYEQYF
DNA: TGCGCCAGCAGCTTTTGGACTAGCGGATTCTACGAGCAGTACTTC

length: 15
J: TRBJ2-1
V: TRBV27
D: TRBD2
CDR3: CASSFTSGRVNEQFF
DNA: TGTGCCAGCAGTTTTACTAGCGGGAGAGTCAATGAGCAGTTCTTC

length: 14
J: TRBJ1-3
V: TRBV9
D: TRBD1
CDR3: CASSGTGSGNTIYF
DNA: TGTGCCAGCAGCGGGACAGGCTCTGGAAACACCATATATTTT

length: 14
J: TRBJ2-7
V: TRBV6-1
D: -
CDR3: CATRNGGPGDEQYF
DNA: TGTGCCACCAGGAATGGCGGGCCTGGGGACGAGCAGTACTTC

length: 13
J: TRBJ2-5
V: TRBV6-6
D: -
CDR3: CASRLKNQETQYF
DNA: TGTGCCAGCAGACTCAAAAACCAAGAGACCCAGTACTTC

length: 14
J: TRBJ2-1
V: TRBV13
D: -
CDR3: CASSDRTLSTEQFF
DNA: TGTGCCAGCAGTGATAGGACCCTTTCGACTGAGCAGTTCTTC

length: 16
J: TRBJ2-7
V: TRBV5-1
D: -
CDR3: CASSLDPAKPSYEQYF
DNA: TGCGCCAGCAGCTTGGATCCAGCGAAGCCCTCCTACGAGCAGTACTTC

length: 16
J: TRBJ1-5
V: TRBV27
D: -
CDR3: CASSPTVGGSNQPQHF
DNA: TGTGCCAGCAGTCCCACCGTGGGAGGGTCGAATCAGCCCCAGCATTTT

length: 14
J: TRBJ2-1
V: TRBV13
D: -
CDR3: CASSSGLNGHEQFF
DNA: TGTGCCAGCAGCTCTGGACTAAACGGGCATGAGCAGTTCTTC

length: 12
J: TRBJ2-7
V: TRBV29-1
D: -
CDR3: CSVVDSSYEQYF
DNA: TGCAGCGTTGTTGATAGCTCCTACGAGCAGTACTTC